This entry describes one TCR beta chain. Its antigen is as yet unknown. This entry belongs to a study of cytomegalovirus exposure and HLA in healthy donors. Study conclusions and caveats: In a later analysis, donors in an Asian-associated ancestry cluster reportedly had fewer N-insertions in productive TCRs than the cohort mean.

Trimming left V 3 bases short and J 0 bases short, with 22 bases between. Germline V gene data show CDR1 as SGHDT and CDR2 as YYEEEE. This CDR3 is 18 amino acids long. The primer mix had 60 Vbeta and 13 Jbeta primers. TCRdb's table, derived via immunoSEQ multiplex PCR, lists solely in-frame clones and lacks some. The sample lists approximately 150,000 clones, approximately 71% seen once, with approximately 1.5% in the top ten. Sample: PBMCs. This chain uses TRBV5-6 with TRBJ2-7; maybe TRBD1 (6 bases). This TCR was sampled from a man aged 45-65 years in good health and CMV-seronegative. The CDR3 is CASSSRGPSGHNSYEQYF. CDR3 DNA: TGTGCCAGCAGCTCCCGAGGTCCCTCGGGACACAACTCCTACGAGCAGTACTTC.